The entry below gives a single T cell receptor beta chain sequence along with its context. As yet, its antigen is unknown. The sample is drawn from a study of cytomegalovirus exposure and HLA in healthy donors. CDR3 length: 16 residues. Germline V gene lookup returns CDR1 MNHEY and CDR2 SMNVEV (reference sequence). With 6 bases removed from V and 2 bases from J, the gap between germline ends came to 17 bases. The study's findings and limits: Specificity for CMV antigens was confirmed in vitro for three of the CMV-associated chains. Some V segments (TRBV6-2 and TRBV6-3 among them) were excluded as indistinguishable.

The study ran its PCR with 60 Vbeta and 13 Jbeta primers. The repertoire was sequenced with immunoSEQ multiplex PCR; TCRdb's copy has only in-frame clones and lacks some. This sample has approximately 100,000 clones; 60% to 80% occur once, and the top ten carry 4% to 5.5%. Specimen: PBMCs. The V gene is TRBV27, the J gene TRBJ2-1; D possibly corresponds to TRBD1 (6 bases). The source is a woman aged 18-30 years in good health and CMV-seropositive. CDR3 protein: CASRVGAAETYNEQFF. The CDR3 nucleotides read TGTGCCAGCAGAGTGGGGGCAGCGGAGACCTACAATGAGCAGTTCTTC.